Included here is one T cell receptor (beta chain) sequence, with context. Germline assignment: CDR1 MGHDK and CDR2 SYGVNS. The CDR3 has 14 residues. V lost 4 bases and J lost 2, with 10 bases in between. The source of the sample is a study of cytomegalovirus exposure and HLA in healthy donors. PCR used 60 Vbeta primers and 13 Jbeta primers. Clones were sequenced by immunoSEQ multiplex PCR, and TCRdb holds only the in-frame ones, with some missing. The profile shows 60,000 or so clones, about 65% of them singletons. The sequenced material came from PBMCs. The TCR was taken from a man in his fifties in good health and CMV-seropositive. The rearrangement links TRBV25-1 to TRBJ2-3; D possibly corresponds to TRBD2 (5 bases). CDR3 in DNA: TGTGCCAGCAGTGGACTACCCTCCACAGATACGCAGTATTTT. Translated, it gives CASSGLPSTDTQYF.